The 29 T cell receptor beta chains below come from one sample, sequenced in a study of blood T cell repertoires in COVID-19. TCRdb's copy holds only in-frame clones and misses some; the assay was immunoSEQ multiplex PCR. The table includes roughly 240,000 clones, approximately 90% detected once. The specimen sequenced was PBMCs or T cells enriched from blood (not recorded which). These receptors all stem from a woman aged 30 to 39 with acute COVID-19.

V gene TRBV4-2 combines with J gene TRBJ2-7; 13 nucleotides align to TRBD2. The CDR3 is 20 amino acids. J was trimmed by 1 base and V by 1 base; bases with no gene match: 13. Germline V gene sequence: CDR1 LGHNA, CDR2 YNFKEQ. CDR3 in DNA: TGTGCCAGCAGCCAAGCAGACTTAAAAGGGGGACTAGCGGGATCCTACGAGCAGTACTTC. Translated, it gives CASSQADLKGGLAGSYEQYF.

The chain couples TRBV7-9 to TRBJ1-6; D gene uncertain. V was trimmed by 2 bases and J by 5 bases, leaving 7 bases between them. CDR3 size: 14 residues. Germline CDR1 reads SEHNR; CDR2 reads FQNEAQ (reference sequence). The CDR3 loop is CASSLTTNNSPLHF. The CDR3 DNA sequence: TGTGCCAGCAGCTTAACCACAAATAATTCACCCCTCCACTTT.

The rearrangement joins TRBV30 to TRBJ1-4; 8 bases align to TRBD1. After removal of 3 bases from V and 7 bases from J, the junction contained 16 bases not matched to a gene. The CDR3 runs to 17 residues. From germline, CDR1 is GTSNPN and CDR2 SVGIG (reference sequence). The CDR3 DNA is TGTGCCTGGAGCGCCCCCGGACAGGGACCATATAGTGAAAAACTGTTTTTT. This codes for CAWSAPGQGPYSEKLFF.

The chain carries TRBV25-1 and TRBJ1-1, with TRBD1 as a possible D gene (5 bases). The CDR3 consists of 14 residues. Looked up from germline, CDR1 is MGHDK and CDR2 is SYGVNS. V lost 3 bases to trimming and J lost 0 bases, with 8 bases between them. The CDR3 reads CASSDGGMNTEAFF. The DNA of the CDR3 is TGTGCCAGCAGTGACGGGGGGATGAACACTGAAGCTTTCTTT.

This chain joins TRBV6-5 and TRBJ2-7; the match to TRBD1 covers 10 bases. The CDR3 is 15 residues long. Germline CDR1 and CDR2: MNHEY and SVGAGI. Unmatched junction bases numbered 9, after V lost 6 bases and J lost 4 bases. The CDR3 here is CASSSPDRGRYEQYF. The CDR3 DNA is TGTGCCAGCAGCTCCCCCGACAGGGGGCGGTACGAGCAGTACTTC.

The chain combines TRBV4-1 with TRBJ2-1; D gene ambiguous. Germline V CDR1 and CDR2: MGHRA, YSYEKL. V gave up 4 bases and J gave up 1 base, with 5 bases separating them. The CDR3 runs 13 residues. The CDR3 sequence: CASSPLSYNEQFF. The CDR3 DNA reads as TGCGCCAGCAGCCCGCTATCCTACAATGAGCAGTTCTTC.

The chain uses TRBV5-1 and TRBJ1-2; perhaps TRBD1 as D (6 bases). Germline V gene lookup returns CDR1 SGHRS and CDR2 YFSETQ. The CDR3 extends over 13 amino acids. The V end lost 1 base, the J end lost 6 bases, and 10 bases lay between the germline ends. The CDR3 nucleotides are TGCGCCAGCAGCTTGAGGTCAGGGGATGGCTACACCTTC. It yields the protein CASSLRSGDGYTF.

The chain joins TRBV9 to TRBJ1-2; a weak D match, TRBD1 (5 bases). CDR3 size: 13 residues. V gave up 4 bases and J gave up 3 bases, with 10 bases separating them. From germline, CDR1 is SGDLS and CDR2 YYNGEE. The CDR3 loop is CASSSTGDYGYTF. The DNA of the CDR3 is TGTGCCAGCAGCTCAACGGGGGACTATGGCTACACCTTC.

The CDR3 sequence is CSVGYMTSGNTDTQYF. The CDR3 DNA sequence: TGCAGCGTTGGTTACATGACTAGCGGGAACACAGATACGCAGTATTTT. V usage is TRBV29-1 and J usage is TRBJ2-3, with 11 bases identical to TRBD2. The trim removed 4 bases at V and 2 bases at J, leaving 8 bases unmatched. This CDR3 spans 16 amino acids. The germline V gene encodes CDR1 SQVTM and CDR2 ANQGSEA.

The gene calls are TRBV19 and TRBJ1-5; no clear D gene. There are 12 residues in the CDR3. The germline V gene encodes CDR1 LNHDA and CDR2 SQIVND (reference sequence). Trimming left V 5 bases short and J 3 bases short, with 5 bases between. The CDR3 spells CASSANNQPQHF. The CDR3 nucleotides read TGTGCCAGTAGTGCGAACAATCAGCCCCAGCATTTT.

The chain carries TRBV5-6 and TRBJ2-1, with D uncertain. The germline V gene has CDR1 SGHDT and CDR2 YYEEEE. With 2 bases removed from V and 5 bases from J, the gap between germline ends came to 8 bases. There are 13 residues in the CDR3. CDR3 nucleotides: TGTGCCAGCAGCTTCTACCCCGACAATGAGCAGTTCTTC. The encoded protein is CASSFYPDNEQFF. The full variable domain, with the rest looked up from reference TRBV5-6 and TRBJ2-1, is DAGVTQSPTHLIKTRGQQVTLRCSPKSGHDTVSWYQQALGQGPQFIFQYYEEEERQRGNFPDRFSGHQFPNYSSELNVNALLLGDSALYLCASSFYPDNEQFFGPGTRLTVL.

The chain is built from TRBV4-3 and TRBJ1-2; no clear D gene. The V gene's germline CDR1 is LGHNA and CDR2 YSLEER. CDR3 size: 16 residues. V lost 0 bases and J lost 3, with 14 bases in between. CDR3 DNA sequence: TGCGCCAGCAGCCAAGATTGGAGGCAGGACTACTATGGCTACACCTTC. Translation: CASSQDWRQDYYGYTF.

The chain employs TRBV4-3 and TRBJ2-1; no definite D call. Looked up from germline, CDR1 is LGHNA and CDR2 is YSLEER. This CDR3 spans 12 amino acids. V lost 4 bases and J 7 bases, leaving 8 bases between the germline ends. The CDR3 coding sequence is TGCGCCAGCAGCCGAGCCAGGAATGAGCAGTTCTTC. Its translation is CASSRARNEQFF.

The rearrangement joins TRBV5-1 to TRBJ2-2; TRBD1 agrees at 7 bases. The germline CDR1 and CDR2 sequences are SGHRS and YFSETQ. After removal of 7 bases from V and 2 bases from J, the junction contained 8 bases not matched to a gene. CDR3 length equals 15 residues. The CDR3 nucleotides read TGCGCCAGCCGAGGACAGGCTTATAACACCGGGGAGCTGTTTTTT. This sequence encodes CASRGQAYNTGELFF.

This chain connects TRBV7-2 to TRBJ2-2; tentatively, D is TRBD2 (6 bases). The ends were cut back, 3 bases at V and 6 bases at J, with 14 bases in the middle. Germline V gene sequence: CDR1 SGHTA, CDR2 FQGNSA. CDR3 length: 15 amino acids. The chain's CDR3 is CASSLNDGGSGELFF. CDR3 nucleotide sequence: TGTGCCAGCAGCTTGAATGATGGGGGGTCCGGGGAGCTGTTTTTT.

The chain couples TRBV11-2 to TRBJ2-1; D may be TRBD1 (6 bases). This CDR3 is built from 15 residues. The V and J ends lost 1 base and 4 bases respectively, with 11 bases between them. Germline values: CDR1 SGHAT, CDR2 FQNNGV. In nucleotides, the CDR3 is TGTGCCAGCAGCTTAGTGTGGGGGACATACAATGAGCAGTTCTTC. It yields the protein CASSLVWGTYNEQFF. The variable domain in full, completed from reference TRBV11-2 and TRBJ2-1, reads EAGVAQSPRYKIIEKRQSVAFWCNPISGHATLYWYQQILGQGPKLLIQFQNNGVVDDSQLPKDRFSAERLKGVDSTLKIQPAKLEDSAVYLCASSLVWGTYNEQFFGPGTRLTVL.

The chain combines TRBV10-3 with TRBJ1-2; 8 bases map to TRBD1. Germline CDR1 is ENHRY and CDR2 is SYGVKD. The CDR3 loop spans 14 amino acids. V lost 6 bases, J lost 3 bases, and 6 bases stayed unmatched. CDR3 residues: CAIRQGAEDYGYTF. The CDR3 DNA reads as TGTGCCATCAGGCAGGGGGCAGAGGACTATGGCTACACCTTC.

This chain uses TRBV27 with TRBJ2-7; 7 nucleotides agree with TRBD2. V trimming: 2 bases; J trimming: 3 bases; junction bases outside the gene matches: 4. Germline lookup yields CDR1 MNHEY and CDR2 SMNVEV (reference sequence). CDR3 length equals 14 residues. CDR3 bases: TGTGCCAGCAGTTTAGGGGGGGAGGACTACGAGCAGTACTTC. The encoded protein is CASSLGGEDYEQYF.

The chain has TRBV29-1 and TRBJ2-1; D may be TRBD1 (5 bases). This CDR3 region has 12 residues. The germline CDR1 and CDR2 sequences are SQVTM and ANQGSEA. Trimming took 6 bases from V and 5 from J, leaving 11 bases between them. The CDR3 DNA reads TGCAGCGTGGAGACAGAAAACAATGAGCAGTTCTTC. It codes for CSVETENNEQFF.

The rearrangement uses TRBV4-3 and TRBJ2-5, with D perhaps matching TRBD1 (7 bases). Germline values: CDR1 LGHNA, CDR2 YSLEER. Trimming removed 2 bases at V and 5 bases at J, with 18 bases between. The CDR3 length is 16 residues. CDR3 region: CASSQSRQGGGETQYF. As DNA, the CDR3 is TGCGCCAGCAGCCAAAGTAGACAGGGCGGAGGGGAGACCCAGTACTTC.

The CDR3 DNA reads as TGTGCCAGCAGTACCGACAGGAGGAACGAAAAACTGTTTTTT. Amino acids: CASSTDRRNEKLFF. The chain couples TRBV2 to TRBJ1-4; perhaps TRBD1 as D (6 bases). This CDR3 has 14 residues. Trimming removed 5 bases from V and 8 bases from J, with 15 bases in between. Per germline, CDR1 SNHLY and CDR2 FYNNEI.

The CDR3 DNA sequence: TGTGCCAGCAGCGGACAGGTTAGCAATCAGCCCCAGCATTTT. It is translated as CASSGQVSNQPQHF. The rearrangement links TRBV28 to TRBJ1-5, with 7 bases that match TRBD1. CDR1 is MDHEN and CDR2 is SYDVKM in the germline V gene. CDR3 size: 14 residues. V lost 6 bases and J lost 0; bases outside the gene matches: 2.

The rearrangement links TRBV7-8 to TRBJ2-5, with 8 bases matching TRBD1. The CDR3 covers 16 residues. From germline, CDR1 is SGHVS and CDR2 FQNEAQ. Unmatched junction bases numbered 8, after V lost 0 bases and J lost 5 bases. The CDR3 DNA reads as TGTGCCAGCAGCTTAGCGAGGACAGGGCGTTGGGAGACCCAGTACTTC. As protein: CASSLARTGRWETQYF. Full variable domain (rest looked up from reference TRBV7-8 and TRBJ2-5): GAGVSQSPRYKVAKRGQDVALRCDPISGHVSLFWYQQALGQGPEFLTYFQNEAQLDKSGLPSDRFFAERPEGSVSTLKIQRTQQEDSAVYLCASSLARTGRWETQYFGPGTRLLVL.

CDR3 amino acids: CASSLGAGGMDEQYF. In DNA form, the CDR3 reads TGTGCCAGCAGCTTAGGAGCGGGGGGGATGGACGAGCAGTACTTC. This rearrangement joins TRBV13 to TRBJ2-7; the match to TRBD2 covers 10 bases. The ends lost 0 bases at V and 5 bases at J; junction bases unmatched: 4. CDR3 length: 15 amino acids. Germline lookup yields CDR1 PRHDT and CDR2 FYEKMQ (reference sequence).

The V gene is TRBV4-1, the J gene TRBJ2-1, with no clear D. Per the germline V gene, CDR1 is MGHRA and CDR2 is YSYEKL. The germline V and J ends were trimmed by 2 bases and 0 bases, with 8 bases remaining between them. The CDR3 spans 15 residues. Here the CDR3 reads CASSQFYSSYNEQFF. CDR3 DNA: TGCGCCAGCAGCCAATTTTATAGCTCCTACAATGAGCAGTTCTTC.

J is TRBJ2-2 and V is TRBV19, with a tentative D call TRBD1 (6 bases). CDR1 and CDR2 from the germline V gene are LNHDA and SQIVND (reference sequence). V gave up 9 bases and J gave up 3 bases, with 11 bases separating them. The CDR3 has 13 residues. The CDR3 DNA reads TGTGCCAGCAGGGGTTCGGACACCGGGGAGCTGTTTTTT. Translated, it gives CASRGSDTGELFF.

The chain uses TRBV5-6 and TRBJ1-1, with D tentatively TRBD1 (6 bases). Between the trimmed V and J ends, which lost 4 bases and 3 bases, there was a span of 13 bases. CDR1 is SGHDT, CDR2 YYEEEE, per germline. The CDR3 contains 14 residues. The CDR3 nucleotides read TGTGCCAGCAGCATGACAGGTGCGGACACTGAAGCTTTCTTT. Translated, it gives CASSMTGADTEAFF.

The rearrangement links TRBV6-2 or TRBV6-3 to TRBJ1-5, with D perhaps matching TRBD1 (6 bases). Germline loops: CDR1 MNHEY, CDR2 SVGEGT. The CDR3 contains 18 residues. Trimming stripped 4 bases from V and 7 bases from J, with 26 bases between. CDR3 sequence (DNA): TGTGCCAGCAGTTCCGGCATCTACAGGGCCGTGGGTTCACAGCCCCAGCATTTT. Its protein is CASSSGIYRAVGSQPQHF.

CDR3 loop: CASKGTPLSGNTIYF. In DNA form, the CDR3 reads TGTGCCAGCAAGGGGACTCCTCTCTCTGGAAACACCATATATTTT. The chain is built from TRBV6-5 and TRBJ1-3, with D possibly being TRBD1 (5 bases). Trimming removed 7 bases from V and 0 bases from J, with 13 bases in between. Germline V gene data show CDR1 as MNHEY and CDR2 as SVGAGI. The CDR3 length is 15 residues.